This TCR beta chain was recovered during a study of T cell changes during pregnancy in multiple sclerosis. As regards this clone: Germline and junction disagree at one end, which may indicate a read error.

The repertoire was sequenced with immunoSEQ multiplex PCR; TCRdb's copy has only in-frame clones and lacks some. The profile covers 85,000 to 130,000 clones, with about 89% appearing a single time and 1.6% taken by the ten largest. Looked up from germline, CDR1 is SGHAT and CDR2 is FQNNGV. The CDR3 extends over 11 amino acids. The receptor was derived from a female donor with multiple sclerosis, enrolled in a pregnancy study. The chain joins TRBV11-2 to TRBJ1-2; D remains unclear. Sequencing used peripheral blood, obtained before pregnancy. Here the CDR3 reads CASSWRQWASF. CDR3 nucleotide sequence: TGTGCCAGCAGCTGGCGACAATGGGCCTCCTTC.